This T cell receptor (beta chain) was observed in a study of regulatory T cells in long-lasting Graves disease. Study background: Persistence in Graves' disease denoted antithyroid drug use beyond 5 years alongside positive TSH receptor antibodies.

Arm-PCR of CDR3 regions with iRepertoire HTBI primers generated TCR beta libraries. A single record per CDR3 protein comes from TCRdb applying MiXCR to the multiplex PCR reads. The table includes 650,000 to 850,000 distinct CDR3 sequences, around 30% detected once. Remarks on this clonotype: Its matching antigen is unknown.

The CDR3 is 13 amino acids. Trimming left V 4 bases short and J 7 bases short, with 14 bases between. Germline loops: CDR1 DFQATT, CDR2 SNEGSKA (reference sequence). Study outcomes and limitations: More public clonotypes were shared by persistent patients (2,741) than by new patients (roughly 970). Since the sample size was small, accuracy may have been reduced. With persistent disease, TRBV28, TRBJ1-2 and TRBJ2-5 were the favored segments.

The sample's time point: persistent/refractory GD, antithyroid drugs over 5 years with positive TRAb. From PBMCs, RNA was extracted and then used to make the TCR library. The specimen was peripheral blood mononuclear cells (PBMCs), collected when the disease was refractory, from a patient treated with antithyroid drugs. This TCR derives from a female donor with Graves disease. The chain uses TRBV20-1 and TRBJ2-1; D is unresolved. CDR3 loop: CSAIRAPLNEQFF. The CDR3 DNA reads TGCAGTGCTATCCGGGCCCCCTTAAATGAGCAGTTCTTC.